The entry that follows covers one TCR beta chain sequence. This clone occurred a few times. The clone's antigen remains unknown. Qualities for individual bases were not recorded, and no much larger clone is one base off. Reading the germline V gene gives CDR1 SGHNT and CDR2 YENEEA. Germline trimming amounts to 0 bases on V and 0 bases on J, with 5 as the count of junction bases outside the gene matches. Taken from cysteine to phenylalanine, the CDR3 has 17 residues. This entry keeps only the CDR3 DNA: 51 bases, framed from base 1. This entry belongs to a study of beta chain features in type 1 diabetes (dated by TCRdb to the late 2010s). Context from the whole study: Mean age, gender distribution, total cell number and subset yield were not different between patients and healthy donors. A total of roughly 98,000,000 sorted cells were examined across all samples, and RNA yield correlated strongly with the number of cells per subset. In the study, recently diagnosed type 1 diabetes patients and matched healthy donors were compared on the TCRB repertoires of their sorted circulating CD4+ T cell subsets. Whereas all 30 or so donors provided naive and central memory subsets, regulatory and stem cell-like memory subsets were isolated from just 8 patients and roughly eight healthy donors.

From each donor, a single peripheral blood sample of around 0.12 L on average was drawn into heparinised tubes. A BD FACSAria II and a panel including CD45RO, CCR7, CD25, CD127, CD95 and CD27 were used to sort naive, central memory, regulatory and stem cell-like memory CD4+ T cells. Purity was above 98% for every sorted population. PBMCs were separated immediately by Lymphoprep density gradient centrifugation and were stained directly, without being cultured. So that batch effects would be minimized, each experiment stained and sorted samples in pairs, pairing one healthy donor with one patient. All of the isolated RNA was reverse transcribed with the High Capacity cDNA Reverse Transcription Kit, so expressed TCRB transcripts were sequenced. Deep immunoSEQ sequencing was applied to naive, central memory and regulatory T cell samples, giving an average of roughly 3.5 million total reads per sample. After sorted cells were lysed in RLT buffer, RNA was extracted with DNase-treated RNeasy Micro or Mini kits, with the choice depending on cell number. Each cell subset was processed separately to prevent cross-contamination, with patient and healthy donor samples processed together. The immunoSEQ multiplex PCR was used to amplify TCRB sequences from cDNA, yielding 87-bp fragments that span the CDR3 region. The amplicons were sequenced using the Illumina HiSeq platform. On the study's bioinformatics: PCR bias was corrected computationally using synthetic template baselines, and reads within Hamming distance 2 were collapsed, with unmergeable singletons discarded. By aligning reads against IMGT, V, D and J genes, CDR3 length, and insertions or deletions at six rearrangement sites were assigned. Within each subset, clonotype counts were normalized to sorted cell number, after which true diversity and Gini coefficients were computed with the tcR R package. Repertoire sharing was quantified using the overlap coefficient calculated on TCRB nucleotide sequences. Out-of-frame TCRB sequences from naive cells were analyzed as a proxy for the pre-selection repertoire. TCRdb obtained this table from immuneACCESS and retained in-frame rearrangements with V and J assigned. These tables miss some clones; where compared with another copy, unresolved V genes account for less than half of the shortfall, and the remainder is unexplained. The V and J calls and the clone size are those of that table, but D and trimming were determined from the DNA. For this sample there are some 280,000 clones; roughly an eighth appear just once. The top ten hold 0.015% to 0.02% of the sample.

The paper as a whole reports these results and caveats: Naive, central memory and regulatory TCRB repertoires appeared to be more alike among patients than among healthy donors. A moderate but significant shortening of TCRB CDR3 length was observed in type 1 diabetes patients in all four CD4+ subsets. Sequencing cDNA rather than genomic DNA could over-represent highly expressing activated cells, although activation and CD3 levels did not differ between groups. Because the HLA sub-analyses included only small numbers of individuals, any influence of HLA type on TCRB rearrangement was left unresolved. Shorter templates might be favored by PCR, yet because patient and control samples were amplified and corrected together, any such skew would affect both groups equally. Patients with type 1 diabetes made fewer insertions and deleted more nucleotides at VDJ recombination sites, implying thymic rearrangement abnormalities.

The receptor was derived from a man younger than 40 with type 1 diabetes. The chain joins TRBV11-3 to TRBJ2-5; 9 bases in the middle match TRBD1. Sequencing used naive CD4+ T cells from blood. The sample's cell subset or site label, in plain terms: true naive CD4+ T cells. The CDR3 corresponds to CASSLDTGGDNQETQYF. The DNA sequence is TGTGCCAGCAGCTTAGACACAGGGGGCGATAACCAAGAGACCCAGTACTTC.